Below are 27 T cell receptor beta chains sequenced from a single sample in a study of Ad26.COV2.S vaccination and SARS-CoV-2 variants. Clones were sequenced by immunoSEQ multiplex PCR, and TCRdb holds only the in-frame ones, with some missing. The sample gives under 600,000 clones, roughly 87% of which show up once; 1.7% is in the top ten. The sample's treatment: 19 received Ad26.COV2.S at low or high dose, single or two shots; several received placebo; per-sample allocation not given. Day 63 following the first vaccine or placebo injection was when the samples were taken. This material consisted of peripheral blood, taken in a trial of Ad26.COV2.S vaccine versus placebo. These receptors came from a person between 18 and 65 years old who received the Ad26.COV2.S COVID-19 vaccine or a placebo.

V is TRBV7-9 and J is TRBJ1-5; no definite D call. V lost 2 bases and J lost 2, with 7 bases in between. Germline lookup yields CDR1 SEHNR and CDR2 FQNEAQ (reference sequence). CDR3 length equals 14 residues. The CDR3 region has the DNA TGTGCCAGCAGCTTAATGGACGGCAATCAGCCCCAGCATTTT. Translated, it gives CASSLMDGNQPQHF.

This chain uses TRBV20-1 with TRBJ1-5, with D tentatively TRBD1 (5 bases). This CDR3 is built from 13 residues. Trimming pared 3 bases from V and 6 bases from J, leaving 12 bases between. Germline assignment: CDR1 DFQATT and CDR2 SNEGSKA (reference sequence). The chain's CDR3 is CSASRRGRQPQHF. In DNA, the CDR3 is TGCAGTGCTAGTAGAAGGGGTCGTCAGCCCCAGCATTTT.

The CDR3 sequence is CASSHSRGGGVDTQYF. CDR3 coding DNA: TGTGCCAGCAGCCATTCTCGCGGAGGAGGAGTAGATACGCAGTATTTT. The chain employs TRBV3-1 (or the pseudogene TRBV3-2) and TRBJ2-3; D possibly corresponds to TRBD2 (5 bases). The CDR3 runs to 16 residues. V was clipped by 3 bases and J by 5 bases, with 18 bases between them. From germline, CDR1 is LGHDT and CDR2 YNNKEL (reference sequence).

This clone was seen only a few times. J is TRBJ2-5 and V is TRBV7-6, with a possible D match to TRBD2 (6 bases). Germline CDR1 SGHVS, CDR2 FNYEAQ. V was cut by 5 bases and J by 4 bases, with 11 bases left in between. The CDR3 totals 13 residues. Here the CDR3 DNA reads TGTGCCAGCAGCCCGGGACTTGGAGAGACCCAGTACTTC. This gives the protein CASSPGLGETQYF.

This chain connects TRBV2 to TRBJ2-7; D is uncertain. This CDR3 comprises 12 residues. V lost 7 bases to trimming and J lost 7 bases, with 14 bases between them. CDR1 and CDR2 from the germline V gene are SNHLY and FYNNEI. The CDR3 DNA reads TGTGCCAGCAAGGGTGACCCTAAAGAGCAGTACTTC. Its translation: CASKGDPKEQYF.

The J gene is TRBJ2-1, the V gene TRBV5-1; TRBD2 agrees at 11 bases. Germline V gene lookup returns CDR1 SGHRS and CDR2 YFSETQ. With 3 bases clipped from V and 7 bases from J, the junction kept 6 bases outside the gene matches. The CDR3 has 15 residues. DNA of the CDR3: TGCGCCAGCAGCTCCCAAGCTAGCGGGGGGAATGAGCAGTTCTTC. This encodes CASSSQASGGNEQFF.

The CDR3: CASSLGFGEKLFF. The CDR3 nucleotides read TGCGCCAGCAGCTTAGGGTTCGGAGAAAAACTGTTTTTT. This chain connects TRBV5-1 to TRBJ1-4; no clear D. The germline V gene has CDR1 SGHRS and CDR2 YFSETQ. CDR3 length: 13 residues. V was cut by 2 bases and J by 8 bases, with 10 bases left in between. The complete variable domain, with remaining parts taken from reference TRBV5-1 and TRBJ1-4, reads KAGVTQTPRYLIKTRGQQVTLSCSPISGHRSVSWYQQTPGQGLQFLFEYFSETQRNKGNFPGRFSGRQFSNSRSEMNVSTLELGDSALYLCASSLGFGEKLFFGSGTQLSVL.

The chain carries TRBV11-2 and TRBJ2-7, with D unresolved. This CDR3 has 14 residues. Trimming took off 1 base at V and 5 bases at J, with 12 bases between the two ends. Germline lookup yields CDR1 SGHAT and CDR2 FQNNGV. The CDR3 here is CASSLGRLGDEQYF. CDR3 nucleotides: TGTGCCAGCAGCTTAGGACGGCTTGGGGACGAGCAGTACTTC.

V is TRBV19 and J is TRBJ1-4; TRBD1 matches at 11 bases. J was trimmed by 8 bases and V by 3 bases; bases with no gene match: 5. This CDR3 is built from 15 residues. CDR1 and CDR2 (germline): LNHDA, SQIVND (reference sequence). The DNA for the CDR3 is TGTGCCAGTAGTATTGCGCGGACAGGGGGCGAAAAACTGTTTTTT. Its protein is CASSIARTGGEKLFF.

This chain links TRBV28 with TRBJ2-2; no firm D call. In germline, CDR1 is MDHEN, CDR2 SYDVKM. The CDR3 runs 14 residues. The ends were cut back, 6 bases at V and 3 bases at J, with 11 bases in the middle. For the CDR3, the DNA is TGTGCCAGCAGCTCGCGACCGGACACCGGGGAGCTGTTTTTT. Residues: CASSSRPDTGELFF.

This clone was observed a handful of times. The rearrangement uses TRBV6-6 and TRBJ1-1, with 7 nucleotides matching TRBD1. Trimming cost V 11 bases and J 4 bases; bases outside gene matches: 7. This CDR3 has 12 amino acids. CDR1 and CDR2 from the germline V gene are MNHNY and SVGAGI (reference sequence). CDR3 bases: TGTGCCGGACAGACAGGGCTCACTGAAGCTTTCTTT. Translation gives CAGQTGLTEAFF.

This clone showed up just once. The chain recombines TRBV27 with TRBJ1-5; possible D gene TRBD1, 5 bases. The length of the CDR3 is 14 residues. Germline V gives CDR1 MNHEY, CDR2 SMNVEV (reference sequence). Trimming stripped 2 bases from V and 5 bases from J, with 10 bases between. As DNA, the CDR3 is TGTGCCAGCAGTTTAGTTGGGACGGATCAGCCCCAGCATTTT. It encodes CASSLVGTDQPQHF.

This clone was recorded once. This chain uses TRBV7-2 with TRBJ2-1; a possible D gene is TRBD1 (5 bases). The CDR3 is 16 residues long. CDR1 and CDR2 from the germline V gene are SGHTA and FQGNSA. The V end was cut by 4 bases, the J end by 0 bases, with 13 bases between. The CDR3 protein is CASSWSGKSSYNEQFF. CDR3 in DNA: TGTGCCAGCAGCTGGTCAGGGAAAAGCTCCTACAATGAGCAGTTCTTC.

The chain is built from TRBV5-1 and TRBJ1-5; D uncertain. V was pared by 5 bases and J by 0 bases, with 9 bases between. The CDR3 contains 14 residues. The germline gives CDR1 SGHRS, CDR2 YFSETQ. The CDR3: CASRIRNSNQPQHF. CDR3 in DNA: TGCGCCAGCAGAATCAGGAATAGCAATCAGCCCCAGCATTTT.

The chain uses TRBV7-3 and TRBJ1-4; no definite D call. Per the germline V gene, CDR1 is SGHTA and CDR2 is FQGTGA. This CDR3 has 13 amino acids. Trimming removed 4 bases from V and 10 bases from J, with 13 bases in between. The CDR3 coding sequence is TGTGCCAGCAGCTCCTCCGTTACGGGAAAACTGTTTTTT. This translates into CASSSSVTGKLFF.

The chain couples TRBV9 to TRBJ2-2; 8 bases line up with TRBD2. Germline V CDR1 and CDR2: SGDLS, YYNGEE. This CDR3 comprises 15 residues. V shed 2 bases, J shed 1 base, and the junction held 1 base outside the gene matches. The DNA for the CDR3 is TGTGCCAGCAGCGTGAGCGGGGGGAACACCGGGGAGCTGTTTTTT. Its protein product is CASSVSGGNTGELFF.

This chain joins TRBV29-1 and TRBJ2-1; 12 bases match TRBD2. CDR3 length: 15 amino acids. Germline lookup yields CDR1 SQVTM and CDR2 ANQGSEA. V was pared by 4 bases and J by 3 bases, with 4 bases of the junction left unmatched. The DNA of the CDR3 is TGCAGCGTTGCATTGACTAGCGGGAGCTACAATGAGCAGTTCTTC. Protein: CSVALTSGSYNEQFF.

CDR3 coding DNA: TGTGCCAGCAGTTTATCGGATAACTATGGCTACACCTTC. This codes for CASSLSDNYGYTF. This chain connects TRBV12-3 or TRBV12-4 to TRBJ1-2; D unresolved. V lost 2 bases and J 1 base, leaving 5 bases between the germline ends. CDR3 length equals 13 residues.

This clone was observed once. V gene TRBV7-2 combines with J gene TRBJ2-3; TRBD2 agrees at 8 bases. The CDR3 runs to 18 residues. CDR1 and CDR2 (germline): SGHTA, FQGNSA. Trimming at V came to 5 bases and at J to 5 bases, leaving 18 bases not matched to a gene. This CDR3 reads CASSVLATSGRRRDTQYF. CDR3 DNA sequence: TGTGCCAGCAGCGTACTCGCAACTAGCGGAAGACGAAGAGATACGCAGTATTTT.

The chain uses TRBV30 and TRBJ2-7, with D uncertain. The CDR3 consists of 12 residues. Germline CDR1 reads GTSNPN; CDR2 reads SVGIG (reference sequence). V was shortened by 0 bases and J by 3 bases, with 6 bases between the two germline ends. CDR3 in DNA: TGTGCCTGGAGTGTCAAGGGCTACGAGCAGTACTTC. It codes for CAWSVKGYEQYF.

The V call is TRBV6-5, the J call TRBJ2-2; a weak D match, TRBD2 (5 bases). The V end lost 4 bases, the J end lost 5 bases, and 14 bases lay between the germline ends. The CDR3 runs 15 residues. From germline, CDR1 is MNHEY and CDR2 SVGAGI. This chain's CDR3 is CASSWGPPGTGELFF. The CDR3 nucleotides are TGTGCCAGCAGTTGGGGTCCTCCGGGGACCGGGGAGCTGTTTTTT.

This clone has a handful of counts. The chain couples TRBV14 to TRBJ2-7, with TRBD2 matching 7 bases. Losses at the gene ends were 8 bases for V and 9 bases for J; bases not matched to a gene: 10. In germline, CDR1 is SGHDN, CDR2 FVKESK. The CDR3 length is 12 residues. The CDR3 loop reads CASGLGTTSQYF. The CDR3 DNA reads TGTGCCAGCGGGTTAGGGACTACTTCGCAGTACTTC.

V usage is TRBV13 and J usage is TRBJ2-7, with 9 bases fitting TRBD1. Germline V gives CDR1 PRHDT, CDR2 FYEKMQ (reference sequence). The CDR3 is 15 amino acids. The J segment lost 6 bases and the V segment lost 5 bases, leaving 11 bases of the junction unmatched. CDR3 in DNA: TGTGCCAGCAGCGGGGGGACAGGGATGGTCTTCGAGCAGTACTTC. Translation gives CASSGGTGMVFEQYF.

The chain joins TRBV6-5 to TRBJ1-2, with 7 bases fitting TRBD1. The V segment lost 6 bases and the J segment 4 bases; nucleotides outside the gene matches: 14. The CDR3 spans 16 residues. Per the germline V gene, CDR1 is MNHEY and CDR2 is SVGAGI. The CDR3 region has the DNA TGTGCCAGCAGCTACGGACGGGGCAGGGGGTTCTATGGCTACACCTTC. Its protein product is CASSYGRGRGFYGYTF.

The chain recombines TRBV6-6 with TRBJ1-2, with 7 nucleotides matching TRBD1. The CDR3 covers 14 residues. The germline gives CDR1 MNHNY, CDR2 SVGAGI (reference sequence). V lost 7 bases to trimming and J lost 4 bases; unmatched junction nucleotides: 9. The CDR3 DNA is TGTGCCAGCACAAAAACAGGGGCGTTCTATGGCTACACCTTC. The encoded protein is CASTKTGAFYGYTF.

This chain joins TRBV28 and TRBJ2-2; 7 nucleotides match TRBD1. V was clipped by 5 bases and J by 0 bases; unmatched bases: 6. The CDR3 extends over 16 amino acids. Germline CDR1 MDHEN, CDR2 SYDVKM. The CDR3 sequence is CASSLWTGSNTGELFF. CDR3 nucleotides: TGTGCCAGCAGTCTCTGGACAGGCTCGAACACCGGGGAGCTGTTTTTT.

The J gene is TRBJ1-1, the V gene TRBV28, with 7 nucleotides matching TRBD1. The junction had 5 bases not matched to a gene; V was cut back by 2 bases and J by 5 bases. CDR3 length: 14 amino acids. Germline CDR1 and CDR2: MDHEN and SYDVKM. The CDR3 reads CASSLPGQITEAFF. CDR3 bases: TGTGCCAGCAGTTTACCGGGACAGATAACTGAAGCTTTCTTT.